This paragraph reports one TCR beta chain. Its antigen is still unknown. Exclusion of a patient resulted from uncontrolled infection, other autoimmune disease, pregnancy or lactation. PBMCs were obtained from under 13 ml fresh peripheral blood. The V end lost 7 bases, the J end lost 4 bases, and 16 bases lay between the germline ends. The CDR3 runs to 14 residues. In germline, CDR1 is SGHTA, CDR2 FQGTGA. Using RNA transcripts as the source, TCR beta CDR3 regions were amplified. The TCR CDR3 was amplified in a first-round RT-PCR using the HTBI primer set. In TCRdb, the multiplex PCR reads were re-called with MiXCR into one record per CDR3 protein. The sample lists around 760,000 distinct CDR3 sequences, around a third seen once, with 31% in the top ten. This sample is drawn from a study of T cells in Graves' hyperthyroidism and ophthalmopathy. Study observations and caveats: A model using 13 V-J features told ophthalmopathy apart from stable hyperthyroidism.

Input material: blood. The chain links TRBV7-3 to TRBJ1-1; unclear D gene. This TCR derives from a woman aged 40 to 49 with Graves' hyperthyroidism. CDR3 coding DNA: TGTGCCAGCATGGCGAGGGCTTCCGCCACTGAAGCTTTCTTT. Translation: CASMARASATEAFF.